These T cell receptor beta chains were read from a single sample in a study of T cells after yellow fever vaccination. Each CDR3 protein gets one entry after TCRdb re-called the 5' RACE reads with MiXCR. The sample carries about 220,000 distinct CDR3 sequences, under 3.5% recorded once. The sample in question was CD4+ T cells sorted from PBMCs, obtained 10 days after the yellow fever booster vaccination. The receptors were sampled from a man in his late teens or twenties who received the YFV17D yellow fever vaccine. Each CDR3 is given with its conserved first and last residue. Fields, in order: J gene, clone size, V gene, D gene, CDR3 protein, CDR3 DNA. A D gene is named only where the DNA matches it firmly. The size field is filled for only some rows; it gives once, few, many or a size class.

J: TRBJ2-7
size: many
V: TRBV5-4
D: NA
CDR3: CASSLDRREQYF
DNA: TGTGCCAGCAGCCTGGACAGACGCGAGCAGTACTTC

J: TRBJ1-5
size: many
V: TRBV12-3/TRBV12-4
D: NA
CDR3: CASSLGSGGNQPQHF
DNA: TGTGCCAGCAGTTTAGGGTCGGGTGGCAATCAGCCCCAGCATTTT

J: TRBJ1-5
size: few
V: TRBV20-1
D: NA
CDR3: CSALEDGYNQPQHF
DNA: TGCAGTGCCCTAGAGGACGGATACAATCAGCCCCAGCATTTT

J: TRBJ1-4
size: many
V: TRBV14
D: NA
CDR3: CASSHQRNEKLFF
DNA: TGTGCCAGCAGCCATCAACGTAATGAAAAACTGTTTTTT

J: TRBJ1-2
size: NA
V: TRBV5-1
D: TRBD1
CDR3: CASSLGDSDGYTF
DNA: TGCGCCAGCAGCTTGGGGGACAGTGACGGCTACACCTTC

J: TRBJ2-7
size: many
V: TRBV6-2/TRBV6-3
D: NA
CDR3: CASSYSILPGKAYEQYF
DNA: TGTGCCAGCAGTTACTCGATTCTTCCAGGGAAGGCCTACGAGCAGTACTTC

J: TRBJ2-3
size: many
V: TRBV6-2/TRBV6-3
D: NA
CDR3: CASTKTVPADTQYF
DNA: TGTGCCAGCACCAAGACAGTTCCGGCAGATACGCAGTATTTT

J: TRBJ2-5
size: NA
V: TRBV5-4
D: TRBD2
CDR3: CASSRLAGDRETQYF
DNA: TGTGCCAGCAGCCGACTAGCGGGGGACCGGGAGACCCAGTACTTC

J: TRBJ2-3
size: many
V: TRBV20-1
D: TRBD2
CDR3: CSARLARSTDTQYF
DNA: TGCAGTGCCCGACTAGCGCGGAGCACAGATACGCAGTATTTT

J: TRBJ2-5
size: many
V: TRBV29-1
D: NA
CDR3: CSVAVRGTEETQYF
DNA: TGCAGCGTTGCGGTGCGGGGAACAGAAGAGACCCAGTACTTC

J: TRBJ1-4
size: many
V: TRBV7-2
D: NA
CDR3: CASSYARGFEKLFF
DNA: TGTGCCAGCAGCTACGCAAGAGGATTCGAAAAACTGTTTTTT

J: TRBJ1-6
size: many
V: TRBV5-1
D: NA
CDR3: CASSLGPGENSPLHF
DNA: TGCGCCAGCAGCTTGGGACCAGGGGAAAATTCACCCCTCCACTTT

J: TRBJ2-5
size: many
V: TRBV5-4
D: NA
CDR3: CASRDGVTAPETQYF
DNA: TGTGCCAGCAGGGATGGGGTGACTGCCCCAGAGACCCAGTACTTC

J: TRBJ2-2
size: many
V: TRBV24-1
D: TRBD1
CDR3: CATSDAPGQGRSGELFF
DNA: TGTGCCACCAGTGACGCACCGGGACAGGGAAGGTCCGGGGAGCTGTTTTTT

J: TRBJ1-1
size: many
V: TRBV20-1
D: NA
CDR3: CSARGQNTEAFF
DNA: TGCAGTGCTAGAGGACAGAACACTGAAGCTTTCTTT

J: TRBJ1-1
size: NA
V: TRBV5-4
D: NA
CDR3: CASSLGIFGNEAFF
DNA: TGTGCCAGCAGCTTGGGGATTTTCGGGAATGAAGCTTTCTTT

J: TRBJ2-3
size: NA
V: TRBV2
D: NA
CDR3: CASSDVADTQYF
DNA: TGTGCCAGCAGTGATGTGGCAGATACGCAGTATTTT

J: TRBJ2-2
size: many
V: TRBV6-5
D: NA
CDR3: CASRTVSRELFF
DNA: TGTGCCAGCAGAACGGTCTCTCGGGAGCTGTTTTTT

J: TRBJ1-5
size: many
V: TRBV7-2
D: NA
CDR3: CASSPNTRGSNQPQHF
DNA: TGTGCCAGCAGCCCCAATACTCGGGGAAGCAATCAGCCCCAGCATTTT

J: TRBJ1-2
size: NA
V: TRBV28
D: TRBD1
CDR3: CASSPRDRLTGYTF
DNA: TGTGCCAGCAGTCCTAGGGACAGGTTAACTGGCTACACCTTC

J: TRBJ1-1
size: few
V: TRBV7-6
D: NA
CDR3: CASSLVWQNSEAFF
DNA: TGTGCCAGCAGCTTAGTCTGGCAAAACTCTGAAGCTTTCTTT

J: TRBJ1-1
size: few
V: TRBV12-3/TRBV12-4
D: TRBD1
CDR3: CASRGQGTSEALF
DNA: TGTGCCAGCAGAGGACAGGGAACCTCTGAAGCTTTATTT

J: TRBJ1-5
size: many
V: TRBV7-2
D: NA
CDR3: CASSFGRNNQPQHF
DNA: TGTGCCAGCAGCTTCGGCAGAAACAATCAGCCCCAGCATTTT

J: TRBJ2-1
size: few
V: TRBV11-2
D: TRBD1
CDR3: CASSADRGGYNEQFF
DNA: TGTGCCAGCAGCGCGGACAGGGGTGGTTACAATGAGCAGTTCTTC

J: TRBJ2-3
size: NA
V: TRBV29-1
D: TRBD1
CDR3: CSVGQGGAPDTQYF
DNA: TGCAGCGTGGGACAGGGGGGGGCCCCGGATACGCAGTATTTT

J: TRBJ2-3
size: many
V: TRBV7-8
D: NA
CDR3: CASSPGLGSGVPTNTDTQYF
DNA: TGTGCCAGCAGCCCCGGATTGGGTAGCGGAGTTCCGACTAACACAGATACGCAGTATTTT

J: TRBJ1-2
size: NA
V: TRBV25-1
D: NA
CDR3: CASSEAGGANYGYTF
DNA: TGTGCCAGCAGTGAGGCAGGCGGAGCTAACTATGGCTACACCTTC

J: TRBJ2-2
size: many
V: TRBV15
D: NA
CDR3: CATSRHGGELFF
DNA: TGTGCCACCAGCAGACATGGCGGGGAGCTGTTTTTT

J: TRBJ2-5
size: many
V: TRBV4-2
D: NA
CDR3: CASSQDGQETQYF
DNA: TGTGCCAGCAGCCAAGATGGTCAAGAGACCCAGTACTTC

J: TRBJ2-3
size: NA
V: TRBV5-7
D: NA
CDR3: CASSFERGIGTDTQYF
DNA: TGTGCCAGCAGCTTTGAGAGGGGGATCGGCACAGATACGCAGTATTTT

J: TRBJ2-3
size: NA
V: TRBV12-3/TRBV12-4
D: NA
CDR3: CASSPDLARDTQYF
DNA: TGTGCCAGCAGCCCCGACTTGGCCCGGGATACGCAGTATTTT

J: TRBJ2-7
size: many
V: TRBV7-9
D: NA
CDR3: CASSPTRGSYEQYF
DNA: TGTGCCAGCAGCCCAACCCGGGGATCCTACGAGCAGTACTTC

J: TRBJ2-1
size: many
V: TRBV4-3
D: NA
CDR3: CASSQVPLGSYNEQFF
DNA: TGCGCCAGCAGCCAAGTCCCGTTAGGGTCCTACAATGAGCAGTTCTTC

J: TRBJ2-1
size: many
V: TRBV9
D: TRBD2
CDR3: CASSVGLAGGRSYNEQFF
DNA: TGTGCCAGCAGCGTAGGACTAGCGGGGGGTCGCTCCTACAATGAGCAGTTCTTC

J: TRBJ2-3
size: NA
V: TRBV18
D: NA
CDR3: CASSTAQDTQYF
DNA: TGTGCCAGCTCCACCGCACAAGATACGCAGTATTTT

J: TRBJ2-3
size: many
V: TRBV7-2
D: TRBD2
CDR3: CAISVSGWGTDTQYF
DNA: TGTGCCATCAGTGTTAGCGGGTGGGGTACAGATACGCAGTATTTT

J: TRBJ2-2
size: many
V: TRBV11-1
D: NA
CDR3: CASSLRGWTGELFF
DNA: TGTGCCAGCAGCTTACGGGGGTGGACCGGGGAGCTGTTTTTT

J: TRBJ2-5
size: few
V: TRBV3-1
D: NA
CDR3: CASSQGPSVGETQYF
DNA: TGTGCCAGCAGCCAAGGGCCCAGTGTTGGAGAGACCCAGTACTTC

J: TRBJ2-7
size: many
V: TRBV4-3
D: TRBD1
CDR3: CASSQEPTGTVYEQYF
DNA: TGCGCCAGCAGCCAGGAACCGACCGGGACAGTATACGAGCAGTACTTC

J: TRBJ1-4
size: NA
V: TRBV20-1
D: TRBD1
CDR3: CSAPFLQGGTNEKLFF
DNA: TGCAGTGCCCCTTTCTTACAGGGGGGGACTAATGAAAAACTGTTTTTT

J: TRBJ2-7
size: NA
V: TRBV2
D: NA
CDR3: CASGAQGLYEQYF
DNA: TGTGCCAGCGGGGCCCAAGGATTGTACGAGCAGTACTTC

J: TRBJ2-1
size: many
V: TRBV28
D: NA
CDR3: CASSWGSREQFF
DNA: TGTGCCAGCAGTTGGGGTTCGAGGGAGCAGTTCTTC

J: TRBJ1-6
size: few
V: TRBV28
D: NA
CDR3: CASSQGYNSPLHF
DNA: TGTGCCAGCAGCCAGGGCTATAATTCACCCCTCCACTTT

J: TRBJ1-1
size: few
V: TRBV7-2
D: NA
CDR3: CASSFVPTEAFF
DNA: TGTGCCAGCAGCTTTGTACCGACTGAAGCTTTCTTT

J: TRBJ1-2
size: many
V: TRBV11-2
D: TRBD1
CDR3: CASSLVASGGNYGYTF
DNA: TGTGCCAGCAGCTTAGTGGCGTCAGGGGGCAACTATGGCTACACCTTC

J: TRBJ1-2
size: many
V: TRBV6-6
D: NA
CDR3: CASSYSTSHGGYTF
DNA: TGTGCCAGCAGTTACTCGACCAGCCACGGGGGCTACACCTTC

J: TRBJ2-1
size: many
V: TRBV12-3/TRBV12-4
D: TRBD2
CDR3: CASSFGGVDEQFF
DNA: TGTGCCAGCAGTTTTGGGGGGGTGGATGAGCAGTTCTTC

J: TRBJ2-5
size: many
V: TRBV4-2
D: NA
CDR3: CASSLSPGSQETQYF
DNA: TGTGCCAGCAGCCTTTCTCCCGGCAGCCAAGAGACCCAGTACTTC

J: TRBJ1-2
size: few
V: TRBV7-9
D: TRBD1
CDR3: CASSISGTGSVGYTF
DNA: TGTGCCAGCAGCATATCCGGGACAGGGAGCGTCGGCTACACCTTC

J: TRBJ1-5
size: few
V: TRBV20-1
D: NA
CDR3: CSARVESTKPQHF
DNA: TGCAGTGCTAGAGTAGAATCCACGAAGCCCCAGCATTTT

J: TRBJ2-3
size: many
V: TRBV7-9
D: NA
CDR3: CASSFTDTQYF
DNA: TGTGCCAGCAGCTTTACAGATACGCAGTATTTT

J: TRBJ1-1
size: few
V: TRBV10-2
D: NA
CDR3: CASSEWGVSPNTEAFF
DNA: TGCGCCAGCAGTGAGTGGGGGGTCAGTCCGAACACTGAAGCTTTCTTT

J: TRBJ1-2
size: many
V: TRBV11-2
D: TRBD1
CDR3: CASSALPGGNYGYTF
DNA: TGTGCCAGCAGCGCACTCCCAGGGGGCAACTATGGCTACACCTTC

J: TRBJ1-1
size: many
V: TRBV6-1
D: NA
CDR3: CASSEQQNTEAFF
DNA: TGTGCCAGCAGTGAGCAGCAGAACACTGAAGCTTTCTTT

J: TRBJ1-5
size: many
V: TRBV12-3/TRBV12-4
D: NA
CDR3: CASSLRGVSPPQHF
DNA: TGTGCCAGCAGCCTTCGGGGGGTCTCTCCACCCCAGCATTTT